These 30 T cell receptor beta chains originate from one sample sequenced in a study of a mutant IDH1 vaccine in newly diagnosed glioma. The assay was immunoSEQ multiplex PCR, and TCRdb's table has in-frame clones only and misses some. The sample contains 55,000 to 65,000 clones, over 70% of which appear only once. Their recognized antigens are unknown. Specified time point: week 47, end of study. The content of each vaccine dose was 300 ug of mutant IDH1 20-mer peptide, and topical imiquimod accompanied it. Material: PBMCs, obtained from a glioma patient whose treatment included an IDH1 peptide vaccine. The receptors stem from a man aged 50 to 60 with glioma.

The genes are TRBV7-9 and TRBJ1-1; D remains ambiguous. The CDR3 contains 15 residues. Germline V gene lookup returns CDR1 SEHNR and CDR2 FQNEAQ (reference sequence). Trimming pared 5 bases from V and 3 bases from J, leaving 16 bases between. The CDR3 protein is CASSVSGVADTEAFF. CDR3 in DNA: TGTGCCAGCAGCGTAAGCGGGGTCGCGGACACTGAAGCTTTCTTT.

In DNA form, the CDR3 reads TGTGCTAGTGGTTTGCGGTCCAATGAGCAGTTCTTC. This translates into CASGLRSNEQFF. This sequence joins TRBV12-5 and TRBJ2-1; D gene ambiguous. With 2 bases removed from V and 6 bases from J, the gap between germline ends came to 5 bases. The CDR3 spans 12 residues. CDR1 LGHNT and CDR2 FRNRAP come from the germline V gene. Variable domain in full (rest from reference TRBV12-5 and TRBJ2-1): DARVTQTPRHKVTEMGQEVTMRCQPILGHNTVFWYRQTMMQGLELLAYFRNRAPLDDSGMPKDRFSAEMPDATLATLKIQPSEPRDSAVYFCASGLRSNEQFFGPGTRLTVL.

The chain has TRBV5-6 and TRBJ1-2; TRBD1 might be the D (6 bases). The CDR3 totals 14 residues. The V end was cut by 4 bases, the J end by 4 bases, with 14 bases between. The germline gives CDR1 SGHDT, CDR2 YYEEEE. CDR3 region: CASSLIQGIYGYTF. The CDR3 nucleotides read TGTGCCAGCAGCCTTATACAGGGCATCTATGGCTACACCTTC.

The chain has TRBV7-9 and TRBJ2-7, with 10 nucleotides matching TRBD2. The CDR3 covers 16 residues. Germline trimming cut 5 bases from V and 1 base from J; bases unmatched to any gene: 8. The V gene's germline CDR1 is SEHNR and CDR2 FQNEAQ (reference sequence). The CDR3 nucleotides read TGTGCCAGCAGCCCGCCCAGCGGGGGGGGGTCCTACGAGCAGTACTTC. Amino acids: CASSPPSGGGSYEQYF.

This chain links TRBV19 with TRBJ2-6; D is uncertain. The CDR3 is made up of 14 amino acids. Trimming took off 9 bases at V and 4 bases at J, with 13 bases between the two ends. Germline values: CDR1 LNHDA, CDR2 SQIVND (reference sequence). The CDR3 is CASNPGPGANVLTF. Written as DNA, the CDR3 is TGTGCCAGCAACCCAGGCCCCGGGGCCAACGTCCTGACTTTC.

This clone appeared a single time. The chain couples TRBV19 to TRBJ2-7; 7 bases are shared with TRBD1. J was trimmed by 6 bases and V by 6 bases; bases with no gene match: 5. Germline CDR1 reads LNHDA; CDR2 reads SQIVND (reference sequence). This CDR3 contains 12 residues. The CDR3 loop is CASSPTGVEQYF. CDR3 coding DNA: TGTGCCAGTAGCCCCACAGGGGTCGAGCAGTACTTC. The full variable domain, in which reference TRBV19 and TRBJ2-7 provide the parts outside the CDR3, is DGGITQSPKYLFRKEGQNVTLSCEQNLNHDAMYWYRQDPGQGLRLIYYSQIVNDFQKGDIAEGYSVSREKKESFPLTVTSAQKNPTAFYLCASSPTGVEQYFGPGTRLTVT.

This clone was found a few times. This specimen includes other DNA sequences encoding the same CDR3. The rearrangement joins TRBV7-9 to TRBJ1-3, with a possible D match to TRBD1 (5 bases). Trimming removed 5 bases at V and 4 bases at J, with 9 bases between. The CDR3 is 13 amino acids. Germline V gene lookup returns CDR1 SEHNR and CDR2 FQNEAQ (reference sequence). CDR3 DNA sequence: TGTGCCAGCAGCCTGCGACAGGGAAACACCATATATTTT. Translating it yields CASSLRQGNTIYF.

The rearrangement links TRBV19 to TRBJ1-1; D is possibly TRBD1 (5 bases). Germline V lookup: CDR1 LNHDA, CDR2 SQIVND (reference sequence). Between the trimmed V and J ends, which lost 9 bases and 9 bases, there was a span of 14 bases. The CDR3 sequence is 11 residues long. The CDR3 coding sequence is TGTGCCAGCCAGTCCAGGGCAAAAGCTTTCTTT. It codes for CASQSRAKAFF.

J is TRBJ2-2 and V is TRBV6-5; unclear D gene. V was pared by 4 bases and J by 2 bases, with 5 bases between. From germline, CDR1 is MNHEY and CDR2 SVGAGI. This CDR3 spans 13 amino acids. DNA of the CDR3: TGTGCCAGCAGTTTGCGCAACACCGGGGAGCTGTTTTTT. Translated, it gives CASSLRNTGELFF.

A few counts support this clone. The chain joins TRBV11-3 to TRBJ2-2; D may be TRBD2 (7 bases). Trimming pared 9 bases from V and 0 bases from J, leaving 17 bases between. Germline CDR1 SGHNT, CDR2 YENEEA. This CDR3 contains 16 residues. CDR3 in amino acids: CASRSGGPTNTGELFF. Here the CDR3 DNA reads TGTGCCAGTCGATCGGGGGGCCCCACGAACACCGGGGAGCTGTTTTTT. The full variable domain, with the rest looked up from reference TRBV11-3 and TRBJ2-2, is EAGVVQSPRYKIIEKKQPVAFWCNPISGHNTLYWYLQNLGQGPELLIRYENEEAVDDSQLPKDRFSAERLKGVDSTLKIQPAELGDSAVYLCASRSGGPTNTGELFFGEGSRLTVL.

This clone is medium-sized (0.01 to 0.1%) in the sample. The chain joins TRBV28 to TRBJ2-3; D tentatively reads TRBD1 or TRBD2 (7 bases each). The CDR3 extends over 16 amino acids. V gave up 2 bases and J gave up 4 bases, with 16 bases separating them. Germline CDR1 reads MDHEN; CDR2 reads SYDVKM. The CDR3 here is CASSLPPGGAADTQYF. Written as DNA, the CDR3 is TGTGCCAGCAGTTTACCCCCAGGGGGGGCGGCAGATACGCAGTATTTT.

The CDR3 here is CASNERGGQETQYF. CDR3 sequence (DNA): TGTGCCAGCAACGAGCGGGGGGGCCAAGAGACCCAGTACTTC. The rearrangement uses TRBV2 and TRBJ2-5, with 10 bases fitting TRBD2. V shed 7 bases and J 1 base; nucleotides not matched to a gene: 3. The CDR3 has 14 residues. CDR1 is SNHLY, CDR2 FYNNEI, per germline.

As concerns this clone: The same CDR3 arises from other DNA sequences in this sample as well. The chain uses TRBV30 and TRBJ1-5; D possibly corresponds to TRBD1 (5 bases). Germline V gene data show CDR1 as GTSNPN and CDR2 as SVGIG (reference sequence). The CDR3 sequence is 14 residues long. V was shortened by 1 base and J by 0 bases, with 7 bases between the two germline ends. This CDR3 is CAWSGGGSNQPQHF. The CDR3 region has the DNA TGTGCCTGGAGTGGGGGGGGTAGCAATCAGCCCCAGCATTTT.

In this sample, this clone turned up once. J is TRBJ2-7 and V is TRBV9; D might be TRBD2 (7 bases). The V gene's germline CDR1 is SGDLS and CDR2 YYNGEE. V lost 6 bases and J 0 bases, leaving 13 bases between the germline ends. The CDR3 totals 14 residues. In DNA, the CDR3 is TGTGCCAGCAACGAGGGGGGGAGCTCCTACGAGCAGTACTTC. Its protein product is CASNEGGSSYEQYF.

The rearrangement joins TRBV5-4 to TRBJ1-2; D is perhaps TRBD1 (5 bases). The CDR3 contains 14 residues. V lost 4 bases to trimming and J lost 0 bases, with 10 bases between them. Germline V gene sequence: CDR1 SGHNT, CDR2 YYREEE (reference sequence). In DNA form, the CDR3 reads TGTGCCAGCAGCCCCGGGACGGCTAACTATGGCTACACCTTC. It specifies CASSPGTANYGYTF.

The CDR3 sequence is CASSGDGSYEQYF. DNA for the CDR3: TGTGCCAGCAGTGGGGACGGTTCCTACGAGCAGTACTTC. The chain is built from TRBV25-1 and TRBJ2-7; the D gene could be TRBD1 or TRBD2 (5 bases each). The CDR3 spans 13 residues. With 4 bases removed from V and 1 base from J, the gap between germline ends came to 8 bases. Germline V gives CDR1 MGHDK, CDR2 SYGVNS.

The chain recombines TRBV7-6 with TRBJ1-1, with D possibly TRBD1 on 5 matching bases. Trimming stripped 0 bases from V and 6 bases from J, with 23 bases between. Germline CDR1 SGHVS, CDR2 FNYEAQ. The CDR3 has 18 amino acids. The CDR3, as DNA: TGTGCCAGCAGCTTAGCGTCCCACCCAAGCTATGGGGGAGCTGAAGCTTTCTTT. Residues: CASSLASHPSYGGAEAFF.

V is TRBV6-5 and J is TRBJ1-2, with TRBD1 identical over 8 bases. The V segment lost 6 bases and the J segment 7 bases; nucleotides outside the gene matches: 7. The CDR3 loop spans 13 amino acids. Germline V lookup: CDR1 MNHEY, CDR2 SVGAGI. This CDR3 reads CASSPDRGGGYTF. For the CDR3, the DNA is TGTGCCAGCAGCCCCGACAGGGGAGGTGGCTACACCTTC.

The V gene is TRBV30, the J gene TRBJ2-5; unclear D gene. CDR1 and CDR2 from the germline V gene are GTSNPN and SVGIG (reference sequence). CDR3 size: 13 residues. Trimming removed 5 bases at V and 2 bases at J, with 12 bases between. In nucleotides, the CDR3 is TGTGCCTGGGCCGCGCTAGTACAAGAGACCCAGTACTTC. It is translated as CAWAALVQETQYF. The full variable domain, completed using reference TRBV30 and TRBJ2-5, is SQTIHQWPATLVQPVGSPLSLECTVEGTSNPNLYWYRQAAGRGLQLLFYSVGIGQISSEVPQNLSASRPQDRQFILSSKKLLLSDSGFYLCAWAALVQETQYFGPGTRLLVL.

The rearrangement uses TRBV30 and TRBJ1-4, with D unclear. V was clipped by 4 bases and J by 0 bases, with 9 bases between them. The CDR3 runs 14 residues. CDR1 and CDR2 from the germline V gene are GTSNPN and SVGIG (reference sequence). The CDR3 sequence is CAWKLPATNEKLFF. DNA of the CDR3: TGTGCCTGGAAACTACCCGCAACTAATGAAAAACTGTTTTTT.

The CDR3 sequence: CASSPGNTDTQYF. Written as DNA, the CDR3 is TGTGCCAGCAGCCCCGGGAACACAGATACGCAGTATTTT. The V and J genes are TRBV5-5 and TRBJ2-3; tentative D call: TRBD2 (5 bases). The germline V gene encodes CDR1 SGHKS and CDR2 YYEKEE (reference sequence). The CDR3 consists of 13 residues. V was trimmed by 4 bases and J by 2 bases, leaving 8 bases between them.

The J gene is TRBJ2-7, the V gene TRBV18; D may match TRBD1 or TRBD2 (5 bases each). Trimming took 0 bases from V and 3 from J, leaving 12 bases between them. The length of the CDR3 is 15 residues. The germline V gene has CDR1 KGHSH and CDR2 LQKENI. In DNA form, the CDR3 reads TGTGCCAGCTCACCACCGAATCCAGGGAGCTACGAGCAGTACTTC. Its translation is CASSPPNPGSYEQYF.

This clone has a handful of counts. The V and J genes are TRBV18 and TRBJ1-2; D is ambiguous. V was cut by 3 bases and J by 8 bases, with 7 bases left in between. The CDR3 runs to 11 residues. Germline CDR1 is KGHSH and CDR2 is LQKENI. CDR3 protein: CASSPDRGYTF. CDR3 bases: TGTGCCAGCTCACCGGATCGCGGCTACACCTTC.

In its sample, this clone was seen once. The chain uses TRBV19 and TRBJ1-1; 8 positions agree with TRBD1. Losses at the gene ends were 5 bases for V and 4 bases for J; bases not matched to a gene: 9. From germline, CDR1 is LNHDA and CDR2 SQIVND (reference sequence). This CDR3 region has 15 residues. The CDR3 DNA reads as TGTGCCAGTAGTCCGGACAGGGCACGGATCACTGAAGCTTTCTTT. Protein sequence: CASSPDRARITEAFF.

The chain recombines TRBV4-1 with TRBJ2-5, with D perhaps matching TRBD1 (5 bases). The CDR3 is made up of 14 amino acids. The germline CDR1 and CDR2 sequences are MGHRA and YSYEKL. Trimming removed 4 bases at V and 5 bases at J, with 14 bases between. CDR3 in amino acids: CASSPRRTWETQYF. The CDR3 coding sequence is TGCGCCAGCAGCCCACGCAGGACATGGGAGACCCAGTACTTC.

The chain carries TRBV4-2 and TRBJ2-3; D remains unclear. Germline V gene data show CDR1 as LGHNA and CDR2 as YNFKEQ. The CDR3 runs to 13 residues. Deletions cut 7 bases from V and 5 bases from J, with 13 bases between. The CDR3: CASTPIVGDTQYF. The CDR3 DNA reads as TGTGCCAGCACCCCAATTGTAGGAGATACGCAGTATTTT.

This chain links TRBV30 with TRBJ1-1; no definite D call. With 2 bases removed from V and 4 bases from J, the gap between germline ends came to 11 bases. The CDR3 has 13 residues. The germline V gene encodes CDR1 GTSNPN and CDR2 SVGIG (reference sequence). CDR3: CAWSRPPATEAFF. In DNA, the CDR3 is TGTGCCTGGAGTCGTCCTCCGGCCACTGAAGCTTTCTTT.

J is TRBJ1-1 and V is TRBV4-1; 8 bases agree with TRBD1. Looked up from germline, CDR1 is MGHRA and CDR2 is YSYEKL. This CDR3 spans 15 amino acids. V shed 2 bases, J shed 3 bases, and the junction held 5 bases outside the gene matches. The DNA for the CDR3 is TGCGCCAGCAGCCAAAAGGACAGGGAGGACACTGAAGCTTTCTTT. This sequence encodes CASSQKDREDTEAFF.

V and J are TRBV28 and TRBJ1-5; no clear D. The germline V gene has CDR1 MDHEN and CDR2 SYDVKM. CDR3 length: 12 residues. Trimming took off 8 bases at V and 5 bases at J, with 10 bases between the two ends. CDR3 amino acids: CASLDFDQPQHF. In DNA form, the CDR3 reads TGTGCCAGCCTGGACTTTGATCAGCCCCAGCATTTT.

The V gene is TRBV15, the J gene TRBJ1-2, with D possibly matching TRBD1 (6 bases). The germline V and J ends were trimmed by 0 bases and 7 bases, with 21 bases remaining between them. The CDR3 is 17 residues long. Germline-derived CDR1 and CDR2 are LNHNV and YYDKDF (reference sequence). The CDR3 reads CATSRDRGQVREGGYTF. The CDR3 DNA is TGTGCCACCAGCAGAGATCGGGGGCAGGTCAGGGAAGGTGGCTACACCTTC.